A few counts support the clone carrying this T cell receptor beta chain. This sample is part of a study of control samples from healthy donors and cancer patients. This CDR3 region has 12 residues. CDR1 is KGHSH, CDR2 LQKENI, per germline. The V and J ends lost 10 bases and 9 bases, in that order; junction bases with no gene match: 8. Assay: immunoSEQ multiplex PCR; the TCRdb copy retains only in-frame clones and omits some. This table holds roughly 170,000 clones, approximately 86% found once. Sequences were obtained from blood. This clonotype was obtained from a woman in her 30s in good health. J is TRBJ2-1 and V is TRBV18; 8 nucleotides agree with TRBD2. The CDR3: CATGGAGGEQFF. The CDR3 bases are TGTGCCACGGGGGGGGCTGGAGGTGAGCAGTTCTTC.